These 8 T cell receptor beta chains share one sample of origin, sequenced in a study of T-cell memory formation after mild COVID-19. MiXCR, run by TCRdb on the 5' RACE reads, gives a single entry per CDR3 protein. Among under 250,000 distinct CDR3 sequences, roughly 30% were seen once, and the ten largest hold about an eighth. Sequencing was performed on PBMCs or a T cell subset sorted from them (not recorded which). These receptors were collected from an adult woman who had mild COVID-19 (a few samples of this study predate the infection). Cell type and time point are not known.

The chain joins TRBV7-2 to TRBJ2-2; no clear D gene. The CDR3 consists of 14 residues. Trimming removed 5 bases at V and 6 bases at J, with 13 bases between. Germline V lookup: CDR1 SGHTA, CDR2 FQGNSA. The CDR3 protein is CASSLGSVPGELFF. The CDR3, as DNA: TGTGCCAGCAGCCTAGGGTCCGTTCCCGGGGAGCTGTTTTTT.

This chain connects TRBV12-3 or TRBV12-4 to TRBJ2-7; weak D call: TRBD2 (5 bases). V dropped 5 bases and J dropped 3 bases, with 11 bases sitting between them. The CDR3 spans 13 residues. CDR3 sequence: CASSGGLGYEQYF. The CDR3 nucleotides are TGTGCCAGCAGTGGAGGACTGGGCTACGAGCAGTACTTC.

This chain connects TRBV7-2 to TRBJ1-4; D is unresolved. Trimming pared 5 bases from V and 0 bases from J, leaving 16 bases between. In germline, CDR1 is SGHTA, CDR2 FQGNSA. The CDR3 extends over 17 amino acids. DNA for the CDR3: TGTGCCAGCAGCCTAATAAAAGGAACACCAACTAATGAAAAACTGTTTTTT. Amino acid sequence: CASSLIKGTPTNEKLFF.

The chain recombines TRBV30 with TRBJ2-1; perhaps TRBD2 as D (6 bases). The CDR3 extends over 12 amino acids. The V gene's germline CDR1 is GTSNPN and CDR2 SVGIG (reference sequence). V was shortened by 7 bases and J by 7 bases, with 14 bases between the two germline ends. As DNA, the CDR3 is TGTGCCTCCGGCGGGAATGGTAATGAGCAGTTCTTC. The encoded protein is CASGGNGNEQFF.

This clonotype has more than one count but fewer than ten. The chain is built from TRBV12-3 or TRBV12-4 and TRBJ2-1, with no clear D. V was clipped by 6 bases and J by 5 bases, with 20 bases between them. This CDR3 is 16 amino acids long. The CDR3 bases are TGTGCCAGCAGCCTCAGCCTTTTTGGGTTTCACAATGAGCAGTTCTTC. Translated, it gives CASSLSLFGFHNEQFF.

The CDR3 DNA follows: TGTGCCAGCAGCCCCGACAGGGCAGAGTACGAGCAGTACTTC. This sequence encodes CASSPDRAEYEQYF. The chain uses TRBV7-6 and TRBJ2-7, with 7 bases matching TRBD1. The CDR3 loop spans 14 amino acids. V was clipped by 5 bases and J by 4 bases; unmatched bases: 8. The germline gives CDR1 SGHVS, CDR2 FNYEAQ.

This clonotype was seen more than once but under ten times. The chain is built from TRBV6-1 and TRBJ2-5; 11 bases are a match to TRBD2. Germline V CDR1 and CDR2: MNHNS, SASEGT. With V trimmed by 6 bases and J by 6 bases, 9 bases remained unmatched. The CDR3 extends over 15 amino acids. CDR3: CASRGGLAVGKTQYF. As DNA, the CDR3 is TGTGCCAGCAGGGGGGGACTAGCGGTAGGAAAGACCCAGTACTTC.

This chain connects TRBV13 to TRBJ1-2; 10 bases fit TRBD1. The V gene's germline CDR1 is PRHDT and CDR2 FYEKMQ (reference sequence). Trimming took 3 bases from V and 7 from J; bases not matched to a gene: 5. The CDR3 has 14 residues. CDR3 nucleotide sequence: TGTGCCAGCAGCTTCTGGGACAGGGGAGTTGGCTACACCTTC. As protein: CASSFWDRGVGYTF.